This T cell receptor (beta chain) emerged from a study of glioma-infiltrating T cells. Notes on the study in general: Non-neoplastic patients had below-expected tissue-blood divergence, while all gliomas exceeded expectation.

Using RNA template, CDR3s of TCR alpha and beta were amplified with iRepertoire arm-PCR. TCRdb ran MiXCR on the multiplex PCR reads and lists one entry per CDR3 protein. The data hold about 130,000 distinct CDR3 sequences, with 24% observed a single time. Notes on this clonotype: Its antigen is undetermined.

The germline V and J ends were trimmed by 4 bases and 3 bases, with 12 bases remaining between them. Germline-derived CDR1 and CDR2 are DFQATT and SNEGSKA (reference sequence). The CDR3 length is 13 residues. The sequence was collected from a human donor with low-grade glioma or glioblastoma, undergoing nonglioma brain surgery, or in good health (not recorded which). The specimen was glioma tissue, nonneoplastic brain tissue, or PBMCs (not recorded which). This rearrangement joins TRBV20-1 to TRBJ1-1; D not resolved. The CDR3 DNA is TGCAGTGCTACCGCCCCGCAGGACACTGAAGCTTTCTTT. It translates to CSATAPQDTEAFF.